This T cell receptor beta chain originates from a study of T cell responses to AZD1222 COVID-19 vaccine. Trimming removed 0 bases from V and 2 bases from J, with 10 bases in between. Germline-derived CDR1 and CDR2 are SGHAT and FQNNGV. The CDR3 runs to 15 residues. The table came from immunoSEQ multiplex PCR; TCRdb's copy has only in-frame clones and leaves some out. In the table there are about 79,000 clones, 83% of which are singletons. The receptor was isolated from an adult who received the AZD1222 COVID-19 vaccine. The sequencing here drew on peripheral blood, taken 28 days after the second AZD1222 dose. The V and J genes are TRBV11-2 and TRBJ2-5; D may be TRBD2 (6 bases). CDR3 coding DNA: TGTGCCAGCAGCTTAGATACGGGAGCTCAAGAGACCCAGTACTTC. This sequence encodes CASSLDTGAQETQYF. The variable domain in full, with the rest retrieved from reference TRBV11-2 and TRBJ2-5, is EAGVAQSPRYKIIEKRQSVAFWCNPISGHATLYWYQQILGQGPKLLIQFQNNGVVDDSQLPKDRFSAERLKGVDSTLKIQPAKLEDSAVYLCASSLDTGAQETQYFGPGTRLLVL.